This T cell receptor beta chain derives from a study of T cells in Graves' hyperthyroidism and ophthalmopathy (dated by TCRdb to between 2018 and 2021). Turning to the overall study: Peripheral blood samples were taken at initial diagnosis, before any treatment was given. To identify distinguishing TCR V-J signatures, a discovery cohort of about a hundred patients was used, comprising 40 to 45 with Graves' ophthalmopathy and roughly 60 with stable Graves' hyperthyroidism. An independent validation cohort of around 20 hyperthyroidism patients and about 15 patients who later progressed to ophthalmopathy tested prospective prediction of ophthalmopathy. The 85 to 100 discovery patients were divided at random into training and test sets in a 7:3 ratio. In addition, the study compared T-cell repertoires in thyroid tissue and in blood from 6 or 7 Graves' hyperthyroidism patients. Once sampling was done, hyperthyroidism patients were given methimazole at a starting dose of 30 mg daily, whereas ophthalmopathy patients were given high-dose intravenous methylprednisolone. The paper describes TCR Vbeta CDR3 sequencing of 140 or so peripheral blood samples, made up of approximately 40 ophthalmopathy patients, approximately 76 hyperthyroidism patients and roughly 17 progressor patients.

The germline V gene gives CDR1 as SQVTM and CDR2 as ANQGSEA. The V end gives up 7 bases and the J end 2 bases, leaving 7 bases in the junction not matched to a gene. The CDR3 contains 16 residues, cysteine and phenylalanine counted. The sequence is cut down to CDR3 DNA, 48 bases in frame from base 1. A remark on this clonotype: Its antigen target is currently unknown. Base-call qualities are not available, and no considerably larger clone is one nucleotide away.

Overall study results and their limits: Sample size was not statistically predetermined, and investigators were not blinded to group allocation. Ophthalmopathy was separated from stable hyperthyroidism by a 13 V-J signature model, with approximately 85% sensitivity and approximately 81% specificity obtained in cross-validation and 80%/75% obtained in testing. During validation, the model predicted progression to ophthalmopathy a median of approximately six months ahead of onset, with 60% to 71% sensitivity and 72.22% specificity. Blood samples also contained most of the expanded thyroid clonotypes (frequency above 0.001), which suggests that blood repertoires may reflect thyroid immune responses.

TCR beta CDR3 regions were amplified from RNA transcripts. For the first round of RT-PCR on the TCR CDR3, the HTBI primer set was used together with the Qiagen OneStep RT-PCR kit. A second multiplex PCR round built the libraries, followed by size selection and purification. Paired-end sequencing of the libraries was performed with 100 bp reads on an Illumina HiSeq2000. From the authors' description of their analysis: Raw data were processed with SOAPnuke, discarding reads with adapters, uncalled bases, mean Phred below 15, or no exact constant-primer or identifier match. COPE v1.2.5 was used to merge the high-quality paired reads, and each unique nucleotide sequence was defined as a clonotype. MiTCR v1.1 was used to align the clonotypes against IMGT TRBV, TRBD and TRBJ reference segments. The analysis included only V-J combinations with a frequency above 0.0001, which together covered 99% to 99.2% of the repertoires. A TCS score was defined as the ratio between F50 (clonal expansion) and ExV (chaos), using BLOSUM62-based TCRdist between CDR3 peptides within each V-J. Welch's t-statistics and random forest reduced around 520 V-J features to 13, which were used in a naive Bayes classifier (R e1071). The raw public reads went through TCRdb reprocessing: fastp at Q25, MiXCR clone calling, in-frame beta chains kept. Entries that share a CDR3 protein sequence are merged under the most common genes and DNA. The V and J calls were not made by the authors but by TCRdb's processing. This sample comprises approximately 630,000 distinct CDR3 sequences, about a sixth of them detected only once. Of the sample, 3.8% is held by the ten largest clones.

Stable Graves' hyperthyroidism was defined as no progression to ophthalmopathy during 18 months of follow-up. The hyperthyroidism patients were between 18 and 65 years old and newly diagnosed, with a disease duration of less than 2 months. Any patient with an uncontrolled infection, another autoimmune disease, pregnancy or lactation was excluded. Diagnoses were based on clinical symptoms, serum thyroxine and TRAb, thyroid ultrasound and orbital computed tomography. PBMCs were isolated from about 10 ml of fresh peripheral blood by Ficoll-Paque density gradient centrifugation. Total RNA was extracted with Trizol reagent, and quality was checked on an Agilent 2100 Bioanalyzer.

The V and J genes are TRBV29-1 and TRBJ2-3, with 15 central nucleotides matching TRBD2. This sequence originates from a young woman with Graves' hyperthyroidism. Sequences were obtained from blood. The nucleotide sequence reads as follows: TGCAGCGCCGAAGGACTAGCGGGAGGGATCACAGATACGCAGTATTTT. Its protein product is CSAEGLAGGITDTQYF.